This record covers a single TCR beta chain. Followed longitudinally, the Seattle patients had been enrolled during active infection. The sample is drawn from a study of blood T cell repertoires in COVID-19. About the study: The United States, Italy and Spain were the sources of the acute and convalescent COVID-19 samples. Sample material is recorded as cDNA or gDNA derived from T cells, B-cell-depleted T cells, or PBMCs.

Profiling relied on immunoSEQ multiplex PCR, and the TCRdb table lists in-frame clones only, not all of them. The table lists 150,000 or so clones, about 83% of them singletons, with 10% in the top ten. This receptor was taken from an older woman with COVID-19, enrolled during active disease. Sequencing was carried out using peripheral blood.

The CDR3 reads CASSRAGTSPYF. DNA of the CDR3: TGTGCCAGCAGCCGCGCCGGGACTAGTCCGTATTTT. The chain is built from TRBV27 and TRBJ2-3; TRBD2 agrees at 8 bases. Trimming took 6 bases from V and 14 from J; bases not matched to a gene: 10. The V gene's germline CDR1 is MNHEY and CDR2 SMNVEV (reference sequence). The CDR3 covers 12 residues.